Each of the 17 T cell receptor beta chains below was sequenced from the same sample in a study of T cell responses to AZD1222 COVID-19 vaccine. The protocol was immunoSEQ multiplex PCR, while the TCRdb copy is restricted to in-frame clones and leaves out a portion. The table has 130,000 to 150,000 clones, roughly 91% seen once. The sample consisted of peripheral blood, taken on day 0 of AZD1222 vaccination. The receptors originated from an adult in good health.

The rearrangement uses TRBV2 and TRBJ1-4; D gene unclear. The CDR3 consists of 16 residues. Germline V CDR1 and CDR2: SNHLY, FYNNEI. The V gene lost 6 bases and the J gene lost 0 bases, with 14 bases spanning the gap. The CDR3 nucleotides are TGTGCCAGCAGACTTACGCTAGGGACAACTAATGAAAAACTGTTTTTT. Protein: CASRLTLGTTNEKLFF.

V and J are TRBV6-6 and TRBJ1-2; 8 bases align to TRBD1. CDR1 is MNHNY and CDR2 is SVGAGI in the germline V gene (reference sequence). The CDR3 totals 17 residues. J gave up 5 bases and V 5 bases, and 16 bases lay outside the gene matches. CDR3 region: CASSQPQGAPGEYGYTF. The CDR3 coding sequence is TGTGCCAGCAGTCAACCTCAGGGGGCGCCTGGGGAATATGGCTACACCTTC.

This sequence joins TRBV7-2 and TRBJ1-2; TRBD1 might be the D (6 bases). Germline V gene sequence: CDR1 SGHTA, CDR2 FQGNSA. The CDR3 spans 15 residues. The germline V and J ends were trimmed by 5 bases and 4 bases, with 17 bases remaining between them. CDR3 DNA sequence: TGTGCCAGCAGCCTCGTCCCGGGACAAGTCTATGGCTACACCTTC. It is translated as CASSLVPGQVYGYTF.

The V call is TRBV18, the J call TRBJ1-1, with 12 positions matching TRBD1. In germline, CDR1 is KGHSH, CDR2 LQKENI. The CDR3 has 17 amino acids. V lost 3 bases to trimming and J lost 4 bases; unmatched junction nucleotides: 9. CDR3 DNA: TGTGCCAGCTCACCCCGGGACAGGGGGCGCGTGTCCACTGAAGCTTTCTTT. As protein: CASSPRDRGRVSTEAFF.

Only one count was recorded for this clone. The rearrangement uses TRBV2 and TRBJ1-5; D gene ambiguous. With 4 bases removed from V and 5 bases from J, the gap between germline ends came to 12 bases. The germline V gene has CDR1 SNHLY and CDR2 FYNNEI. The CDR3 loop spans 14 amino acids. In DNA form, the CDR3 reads TGTGCCAGCAGTGGGCCAGGCTTGGATCAGCCCCAGCATTTT. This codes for CASSGPGLDQPQHF.

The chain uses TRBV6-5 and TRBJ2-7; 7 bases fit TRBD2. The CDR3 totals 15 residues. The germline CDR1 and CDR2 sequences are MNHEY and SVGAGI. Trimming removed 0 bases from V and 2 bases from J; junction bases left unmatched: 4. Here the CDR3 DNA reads TGTGCCAGCAGTTACTCCGTCCTAGCGGCCTACGAGCAGTACTTC. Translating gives CASSYSVLAAYEQYF.

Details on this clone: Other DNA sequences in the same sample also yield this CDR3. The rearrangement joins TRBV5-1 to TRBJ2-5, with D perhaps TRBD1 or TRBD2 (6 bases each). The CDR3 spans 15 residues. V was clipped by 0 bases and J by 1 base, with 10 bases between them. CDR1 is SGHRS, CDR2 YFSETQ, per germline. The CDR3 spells CASSLVGGPQETQYF. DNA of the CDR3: TGCGCCAGCAGCTTGGTCGGGGGCCCCCAAGAGACCCAGTACTTC.

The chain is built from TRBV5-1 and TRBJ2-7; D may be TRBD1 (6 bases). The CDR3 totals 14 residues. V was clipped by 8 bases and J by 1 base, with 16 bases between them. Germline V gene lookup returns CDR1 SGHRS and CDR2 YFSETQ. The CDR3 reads CASRLPTGSYEQYF. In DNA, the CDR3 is TGCGCCAGTCGCCTCCCGACAGGTTCCTACGAGCAGTACTTC.

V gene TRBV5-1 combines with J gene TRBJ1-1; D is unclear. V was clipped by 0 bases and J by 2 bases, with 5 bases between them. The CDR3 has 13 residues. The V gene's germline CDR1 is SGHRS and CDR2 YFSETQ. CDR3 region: CASSLEDNTEAFF. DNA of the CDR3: TGCGCCAGCAGCTTGGAGGACAACACTGAAGCTTTCTTT.

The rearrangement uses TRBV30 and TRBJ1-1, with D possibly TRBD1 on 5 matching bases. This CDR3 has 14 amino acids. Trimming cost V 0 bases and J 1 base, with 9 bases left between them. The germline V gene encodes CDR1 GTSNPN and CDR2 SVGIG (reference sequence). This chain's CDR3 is CAWSVGRANTEAFF. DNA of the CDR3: TGTGCCTGGAGTGTGGGGCGCGCGAACACTGAAGCTTTCTTT.

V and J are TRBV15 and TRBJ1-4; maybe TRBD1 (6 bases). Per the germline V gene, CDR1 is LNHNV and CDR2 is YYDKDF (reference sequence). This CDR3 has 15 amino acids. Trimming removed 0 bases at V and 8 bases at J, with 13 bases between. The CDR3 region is CATSRDRGAEEKLFF. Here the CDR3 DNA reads TGTGCCACCAGCAGAGACCGGGGGGCTGAGGAAAAACTGTTTTTT.

The chain's CDR3 is CASSGVARESYNEQFF. CDR3 coding DNA: TGTGCCAGCAGCGGAGTTGCGCGGGAGTCCTACAATGAGCAGTTCTTC. The chain recombines TRBV7-9 with TRBJ2-1; 7 nucleotides agree with TRBD2. J was trimmed by 1 base and V by 5 bases; bases with no gene match: 8. Germline assignment: CDR1 SEHNR and CDR2 FQNEAQ (reference sequence). CDR3 length: 16 amino acids. Together with reference TRBV7-9 and TRBJ2-1, the CDR3 gives the full variable domain: DTGVSQNPRHKITKRGQNVTFRCDPISEHNRLYWYRQTLGQGPEFLTYFQNEAQLEKSRLLSDRFSAERPKGSFSTLEIQRTEQGDSAMYLCASSGVARESYNEQFFGPGTRLTVL.

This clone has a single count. In DNA form, the CDR3 reads TGTGCCAGCAGCCCGGAGGGTCTAAAGGATACGCAGTATTTT. Protein sequence: CASSPEGLKDTQYF. The chain recombines TRBV5-4 with TRBJ2-3, with D possibly matching TRBD2 (6 bases). Looked up from germline, CDR1 is SGHNT and CDR2 is YYREEE (reference sequence). The CDR3 spans 14 residues. V was trimmed by 4 bases and J by 6 bases, leaving 15 bases between them.

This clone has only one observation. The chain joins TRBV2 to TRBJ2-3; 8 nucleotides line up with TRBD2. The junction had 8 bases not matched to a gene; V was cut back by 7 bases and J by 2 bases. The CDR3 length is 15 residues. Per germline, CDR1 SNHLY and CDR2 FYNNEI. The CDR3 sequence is CASTPGTSITDTQYF. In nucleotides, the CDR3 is TGTGCCAGCACTCCCGGGACTAGTATCACAGATACGCAGTATTTT.

CDR3: CASSLGPQGSNQPQHF. Written as DNA, the CDR3 is TGCGCCAGCAGCTTGGGGCCCCAGGGGAGCAATCAGCCCCAGCATTTT. J is TRBJ1-5 and V is TRBV5-1, with a possible D match to TRBD1 (6 bases). The CDR3 extends over 16 amino acids. Germline loops: CDR1 SGHRS, CDR2 YFSETQ. Trimming pared 0 bases from V and 1 base from J, leaving 11 bases between.

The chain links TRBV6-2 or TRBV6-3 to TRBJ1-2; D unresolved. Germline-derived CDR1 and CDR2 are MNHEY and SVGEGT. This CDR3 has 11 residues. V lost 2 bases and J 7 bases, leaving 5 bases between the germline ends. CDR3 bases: TGTGCCAGCAGTTACCCTGGTGGCTACACCTTC. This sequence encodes CASSYPGGYTF.

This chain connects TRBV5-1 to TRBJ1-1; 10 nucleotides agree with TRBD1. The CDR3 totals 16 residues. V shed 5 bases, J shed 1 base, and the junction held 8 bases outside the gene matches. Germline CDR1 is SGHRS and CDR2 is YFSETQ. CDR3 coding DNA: TGCGCCAGCAGAGGACAGGGGGATCGAAAGAACACTGAAGCTTTCTTT. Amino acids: CASRGQGDRKNTEAFF. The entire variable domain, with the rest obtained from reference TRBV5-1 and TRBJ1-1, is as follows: KAGVTQTPRYLIKTRGQQVTLSCSPISGHRSVSWYQQTPGQGLQFLFEYFSETQRNKGNFPGRFSGRQFSNSRSEMNVSTLELGDSALYLCASRGQGDRKNTEAFFGQGTRLTVV.